This TCR beta chain was captured by sequencing in a study of blood T cell repertoires in COVID-19. Study overall: There were acute and convalescent COVID-19 samples, and they came from the United States, Italy and Spain. From T cells, B-cell-depleted T cells, or PBMCs came the material, which was cDNA or gDNA.

The CDR3 has 14 amino acids. J lost 6 bases, V lost 4 bases, and 6 bases had no gene match. Per the germline V gene, CDR1 is MNHEY and CDR2 is SMNVEV (reference sequence). As originally analysed: Nucleated cell counts were estimated from reference gene primer amplification. Clones were read by immunoSEQ multiplex PCR, and TCRdb kept only the in-frame ones, dropping some. Clonal size and the V and J genes are those of that table, whereas D and trimming came from the DNA. The sample has some 120,000 clones, 65% to 85% seen once; the top ten hold 1.5% to 2%. Input material: peripheral blood. The origin of this receptor is a man aged 65-85 years with acute or convalescent COVID-19. V is TRBV27 and J is TRBJ1-1; TRBD1 matches at 9 bases. DNA of the CDR3: TGTGCCAGCAGTTCGGGACAGGGATTCGCTGAAGCTTTCTTT. This translates into CASSSGQGFAEAFF.